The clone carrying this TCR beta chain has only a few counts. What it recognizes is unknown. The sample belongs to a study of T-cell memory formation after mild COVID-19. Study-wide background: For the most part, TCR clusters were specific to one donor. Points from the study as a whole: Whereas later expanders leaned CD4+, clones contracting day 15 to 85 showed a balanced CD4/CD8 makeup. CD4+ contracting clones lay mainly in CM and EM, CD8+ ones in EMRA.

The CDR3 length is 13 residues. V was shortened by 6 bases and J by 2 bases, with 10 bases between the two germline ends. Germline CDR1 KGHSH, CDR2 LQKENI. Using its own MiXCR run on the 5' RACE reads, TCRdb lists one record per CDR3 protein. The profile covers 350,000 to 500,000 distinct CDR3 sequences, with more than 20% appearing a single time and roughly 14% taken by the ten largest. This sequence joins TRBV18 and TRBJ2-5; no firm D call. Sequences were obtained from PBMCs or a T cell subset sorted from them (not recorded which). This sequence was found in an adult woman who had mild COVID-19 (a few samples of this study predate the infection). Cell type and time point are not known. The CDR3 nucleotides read TGTGCCAGCTCTAACGATGCTCAAGAGACCCAGTACTTC. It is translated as CASSNDAQETQYF.